This TCR beta chain comes out of a study of T cells in Graves' hyperthyroidism and ophthalmopathy. Study as a whole: The blood sample was taken at first diagnosis, before treatment began.

The study, taken as a whole, reports: Blood shared most expanded thyroid clonotypes above 0.001.

Patients were excluded for uncontrolled infection, other autoimmune disease, pregnancy or lactation. RNA transcripts served as the template for amplifying TCR beta CDR3 regions. The TCR CDR3 first-round RT-PCR relied on the HTBI primer set. TCRdb recomputed calls from the multiplex PCR reads with MiXCR, one row per CDR3 protein. This table has around 180,000 distinct CDR3 sequences, about a sixth appearing once. This clonotype was counted many times. Its antigen is not known. The CDR3 has 14 amino acids. Germline CDR1 WSHSY, CDR2 SAAADI. With 2 bases removed from V and 4 bases from J, the gap between germline ends came to 11 bases.

Material for sequencing was blood. This sequence was found in a woman aged 45-65 years with Graves' hyperthyroidism. V is TRBV10-2 and J is TRBJ1-2; D possibly corresponds to TRBD1 (6 bases). DNA of the CDR3: TGCGCCAGCAGTGAGAGGGGGATGGCCTATGGCTACACCTTC. Translation: CASSERGMAYGYTF.